This TCR beta chain was retrieved from a study of T cells in Graves' hyperthyroidism and ophthalmopathy. The CDR3 regions of TCR beta were amplified from RNA transcripts. Carried out on the TCR CDR3, a first-round RT-PCR used the HTBI primer set. TCRdb itself ran the multiplex PCR reads through MiXCR, one entry per CDR3 protein. The repertoire holds approximately 530,000 distinct CDR3 sequences, with nearly 20% as singletons. Germline V gives CDR1 LNHDA, CDR2 SQIVND (reference sequence). The CDR3 covers 14 residues. Trimming left V 4 bases short and J 8 bases short, with 14 bases between. V usage is TRBV19 and J usage is TRBJ2-2, with D tentatively TRBD2 (5 bases). The origin of this receptor is a man in his forties with Graves' ophthalmopathy. The specimen was blood. CDR3 residues: CASSTSGNLGELFF. CDR3 in DNA: TGTGCCAGTAGTACCTCCGGGAACTTAGGGGAGCTGTTTTTT.